This T cell receptor beta chain was recovered during a study of blood T cell repertoires in COVID-19. Germline loops: CDR1 MNHEY, CDR2 SVGAGI. The CDR3 is made up of 14 amino acids. Trimming at V came to 5 bases and at J to 6 bases, leaving 5 bases not matched to a gene. Using immunoSEQ multiplex PCR, the repertoire was profiled, and TCRdb retains in-frame clones only, with some absent. This table holds approximately 76,000 clones, about nine tenths found once. V gene TRBV6-5 combines with J gene TRBJ2-1, with TRBD2 identical over 9 bases. Sequenced material: peripheral blood. This clonotype was sampled from a human donor in a cohort sampled during active COVID-19. Written as DNA, the CDR3 is TGTGCCAGCAGTCGGGTTAGCGGGAGCAATGAGCAGTTCTTC. This codes for CASSRVSGSNEQFF.